These T cell receptor beta chains were read from a single sample in a study of identical twins. One entry per CDR3 protein results from TCRdb running MiXCR on the 5' RACE reads. The repertoire has some 1,700,000 distinct CDR3 sequences, about 32% of them found once; the top ten carry over 0.25%. The source material was cord blood. Receptors originate from a newborn girl in good health. CDR3s include the opening cysteine and the closing phenylalanine or tryptophan. D genes are given only for firm matches. Size values are once, few and many counts, or a class for expanded clones, and some rows have none.

abundance	j_gene	v_gene	d_gene	CDR3aa	CDR3nt
.	TRBJ2-7	TRBV10-3	TRBD2	CAIRASGRDNEQYF	TGTGCCATCAGAGCTAGCGGGAGGGACAATGAGCAGTACTTC
few	TRBJ1-5	TRBV10-3	.	CAISESELDSNQPQHF	TGTGCCATCAGTGAGTCGGAGTTGGATAGCAATCAGCCCCAGCATTTT
.	TRBJ2-3	TRBV7-9	.	CASSAYESTDTQYF	TGTGCCAGCAGCGCCTATGAGAGCACAGATACGCAGTATTTT
few	TRBJ1-2	TRBV2	.	CASSPWGRDYGYTF	TGTGCCAGCAGTCCATGGGGGAGAGACTATGGCTACACCTTC
.	TRBJ2-7	TRBV12-3/TRBV12-4	.	CASSARLPVGYEQYF	TGTGCCAGCAGTGCCCGACTTCCAGTGGGCTACGAGCAGTACTTC
few	TRBJ2-7	TRBV11-2	.	CASSLVLRGEQYF	TGTGCCAGCAGCTTAGTTTTGAGGGGCGAGCAGTACTTC
few	TRBJ1-5	TRBV20-1	TRBD1	CSARDLGQGIQPQHF	TGCAGTGCTAGAGATTTGGGACAGGGGATTCAGCCCCAGCATTTT
.	TRBJ1-2	TRBV27	.	CASRLAVGAGIYGYTF	TGTGCCAGCAGGCTTGCCGTAGGGGCGGGAATCTATGGCTACACCTTC
few	TRBJ2-5	TRBV5-1	.	CASSFGMQEETQYF	TGCGCCAGCAGCTTCGGTATGCAAGAAGAGACCCAGTACTTC
.	TRBJ2-5	TRBV28	TRBD2	CASSLGSSGGGNEQYF	TGTGCCAGCAGTTTAGGGTCTAGCGGGGGGGGCAATGAGCAGTACTTC
.	TRBJ2-2	TRBV20-1	.	CSARTGLSNTGELFF	TGCAGTGCTAGAACGGGGCTTTCGAACACCGGGGAGCTGTTTTTT
.	TRBJ2-4	TRBV28	.	CASSFVEAKNIQYF	TGTGCCAGCAGTTTCGTTGAAGCCAAAAACATTCAGTACTTC
.	TRBJ1-6	TRBV28	.	CASSFRAFGSPLHF	TGTGCCAGCAGTTTCCGAGCCTTTGGTTCACCCCTCCACTTT
.	TRBJ1-1	TRBV20-1	TRBD1	CSAPWTGANTEAFF	TGCAGTGCTCCCTGGACAGGGGCGAACACTGAAGCTTTCTTT
.	TRBJ2-1	TRBV28	.	CASSFKQQGGEQFF	TGTGCCAGCAGTTTCAAACAACAGGGCGGCGAGCAGTTCTTC
.	TRBJ2-2	TRBV5-1	.	CASSTGPTEEAIFTGELFF	TGCGCCAGCAGCACAGGACCGACAGAGGAGGCTATTTTCACCGGGGAGCTGTTTTTT
.	TRBJ2-2	TRBV21-1	.	CASSPGELFF	TGTGCCAGTAGTCCCGGGGAGCTGTTTTTT
few	TRBJ1-5	TRBV11-2	.	CASSLGGGHQPQHF	TGTGCCAGCAGCTTAGGGGGTGGGCATCAGCCCCAGCATTTT
.	TRBJ2-5	TRBV12-3/TRBV12-4	.	CASSLGREVETQYF	TGTGCCAGCAGTTTAGGTCGGGAAGTAGAGACCCAGTACTTC
many	TRBJ2-7	TRBV27	.	CASSFRRVSYEQYF	TGTGCCAGCAGTTTCCGCAGGGTCTCCTACGAGCAGTACTTC
few	TRBJ1-1	TRBV2	.	CASAKIGGMNTEAFF	TGTGCCAGCGCCAAGATCGGGGGCATGAACACTGAAGCTTTCTTT
.	TRBJ2-3	TRBV28	TRBD1	CASLPQGGLGDTQYF	TGTGCCAGCCTTCCACAGGGGGGCCTCGGAGATACGCAGTATTTT
few	TRBJ2-1	TRBV2	TRBD2	CASRDYRNEQFF	TGTGCCAGCCGGGACTACCGGAATGAGCAGTTCTTC
few	TRBJ2-5	TRBV24-1	TRBD1	CATSDLRRDRGNCDETQYF	TGTGCCACCAGTGATTTGCGGCGGGACAGGGGGAATTGCGATGAGACCCAGTACTTC
.	TRBJ2-3	TRBV27	.	CASSGSFRATDTQYF	TGTGCCAGCAGTGGCTCGTTTAGGGCCACAGATACGCAGTATTTT
.	TRBJ1-1	TRBV11-2	.	CASSSSPGGTEAFF	TGTGCCAGCAGCTCCTCACCGGGGGGCACTGAAGCTTTCTTT
.	TRBJ2-3	TRBV9	TRBD2	CASSEGLAGITDTQYF	TGTGCCAGCAGCGAGGGACTAGCGGGGATCACAGATACGCAGTATTTT
many	TRBJ2-4	TRBV12-3/TRBV12-4	.	CASSFRRNIQYF	TGTGCCAGCAGTTTTCGCCGGAACATTCAGTACTTC
few	TRBJ2-5	TRBV3-1	TRBD2	CASSHPPGLAEQETQYF	TGTGCCAGCAGCCACCCACCGGGACTAGCGGAACAAGAGACCCAGTACTTC
once	TRBJ1-5	TRBV29-1	TRBD1	CSVDTGGISQPQHF	TGCAGCGTTGACACAGGGGGGATCAGTCAGCCCCAGCATTTT
many	TRBJ2-5	TRBV27	.	CASSFGISIRETQYF	TGTGCCAGCAGTTTCGGGATTTCTATTCGAGAGACCCAGTACTTC
.	TRBJ2-3	TRBV20-1	.	CSATSVITIGTDTQYF	TGCAGTGCTACTAGCGTTATAACTATTGGGACAGATACGCAGTATTTT
.	TRBJ2-4	TRBV3-1	TRBD2	CASSQGVAGGIAKNSQYF	TGTGCCAGCAGCCAAGGAGTAGCGGGAGGCATAGCCAAAAACAGTCAGTACTTC
few	TRBJ2-3	TRBV7-2	TRBD2	CASSSGLAAQYF	TGTGCCAGCAGCTCGGGACTAGCGGCGCAGTATTTT
.	TRBJ2-3	TRBV6-5	.	CASSENGVPTDTQYF	TGTGCCAGCAGTGAAAATGGAGTGCCGACAGATACGCAGTATTTT
.	TRBJ1-2	TRBV25-1	.	CASSERWGAYGHTF	TGTGCCAGCAGTGAGCGATGGGGCGCCTATGGCCACACCTTC
few	TRBJ2-4	TRBV29-1	.	CSVKGQRNIQYF	TGCAGCGTAAAAGGACAGCGAAACATTCAGTACTTC
.	TRBJ2-1	TRBV11-2	TRBD1	CAGSPPPGQGPYNEQFF	TGTGCCGGCAGCCCACCGCCGGGACAGGGACCTTACAATGAGCAGTTCTTC
.	TRBJ1-1	TRBV9	TRBD1	CASSSPTLGQGRLNTEAFF	TGTGCCAGCAGCTCCCCGACCCTGGGACAGGGGCGGTTGAACACTGAAGCTTTCTTT
many	TRBJ2-3	TRBV6-2/TRBV6-3	.	CASSYYKAGTDTQYF	TGTGCCAGCAGTTACTACAAAGCTGGCACAGATACGCAGTATTTT
.	TRBJ2-1	TRBV27	.	CASTPGQSLYNEQFF	TGTGCCAGCACCCCCGGACAGTCGCTCTACAATGAGCAGTTCTTC
few	TRBJ2-1	TRBV12-3/TRBV12-4	.	CASSLRGAQYNEQFF	TGTGCCAGCAGTTTAAGGGGGGCCCAATACAATGAGCAGTTCTTC
few	TRBJ2-7	TRBV9	.	CASSPLQRVLSYEQYF	TGTGCCAGCAGTCCCCTCCAGCGGGTTCTCTCCTACGAGCAGTACTTC
.	TRBJ2-1	TRBV7-2	TRBD2	CASSLDLGGPYNEQFF	TGTGCCAGCAGCTTAGACCTGGGAGGGCCTTACAATGAGCAGTTCTTC
few	TRBJ2-3	TRBV10-2	TRBD2	CASSEYERGGGDTQYF	TGCGCCAGCAGTGAGTACGAGCGGGGGGGCGGAGATACGCAGTATTTT
few	TRBJ2-3	TRBV9	TRBD2	CASSGRLAGGRDTQYF	TGTGCCAGCAGCGGCCGACTAGCGGGAGGTAGGGATACGCAGTATTTT
.	TRBJ2-3	TRBV13	TRBD2	CASSLARGWGDTQYF	TGTGCCAGCAGCTTAGCGCGGGGGTGGGGAGATACGCAGTATTTT
.	TRBJ2-1	TRBV2	TRBD2	CASSELAGGRQFF	TGTGCCAGCAGTGAACTAGCGGGGGGCCGGCAGTTCTTC
few	TRBJ1-1	TRBV11-2	.	CASSLYETAFF	TGTGCCAGCAGCCTATATGAGACCGCTTTCTTT
.	TRBJ1-1	TRBV20-1	.	CSATRVEGTEAFF	TGCAGTGCCACCAGGGTTGAGGGTACTGAAGCTTTCTTT
.	TRBJ2-7	TRBV20-1	.	CSANPVYEQYF	TGCAGTGCTAACCCTGTTTACGAGCAGTACTTC